This T cell receptor beta chain was identified in a study of CD8 T cells in Susac syndrome. General observations from the study: The study's TCR sequencing and HLA analysis covered a relatively small number of individuals, and the study acknowledged this.

The diagnostic criteria for definite or probable disease, as recently defined, were met by the patients with Susac syndrome. With respect to this clonotype: The antigen remains unidentified.

This CDR3 is 12 amino acids long. Per germline, CDR1 SGHNT and CDR2 YENEEA. Deletions cut 4 bases from V and 4 bases from J, with 5 bases between. The authors reverse transcribed roughly 0.5 to 1 ug RNA with random hexamers. TCRdb re-called the immunoSEQ multiplex PCR reads through MiXCR, storing one row per CDR3 protein. The sample has over 130,000 distinct CDR3 sequences; approximately 95% are singletons. The receptor comes from a human donor with Susac syndrome. This sequence joins TRBV11-3 and TRBJ2-1; D gene unclear. Source material: CD4+ T cells from PBMCs. This CDR3 is CASSSKYNEQFF. DNA for the CDR3: TGTGCCAGCAGCTCCAAATACAATGAGCAGTTCTTC.